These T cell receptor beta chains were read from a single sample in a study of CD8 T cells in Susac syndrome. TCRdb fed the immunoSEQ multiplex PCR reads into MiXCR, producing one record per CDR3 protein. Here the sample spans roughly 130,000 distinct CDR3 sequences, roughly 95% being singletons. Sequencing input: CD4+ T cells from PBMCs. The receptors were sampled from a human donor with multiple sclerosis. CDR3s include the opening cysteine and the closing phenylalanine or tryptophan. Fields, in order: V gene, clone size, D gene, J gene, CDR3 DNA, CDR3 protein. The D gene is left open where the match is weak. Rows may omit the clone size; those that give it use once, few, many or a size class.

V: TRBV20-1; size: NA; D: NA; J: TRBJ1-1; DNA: TGCAGTGCTAGAGTAACGGGCACTGAAGCTTTCTTT; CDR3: CSARVTGTEAFF
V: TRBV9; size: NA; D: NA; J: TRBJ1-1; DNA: TGTGCCAGCAGCACGGGACACCAGAACACTGAAGCTTTCTTT; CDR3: CASSTGHQNTEAFF
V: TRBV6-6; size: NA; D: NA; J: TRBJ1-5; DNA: TGTGCCAGCAGTTACGGAGATCGTTTCAATCAGCCCCAGCATTTT; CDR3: CASSYGDRFNQPQHF
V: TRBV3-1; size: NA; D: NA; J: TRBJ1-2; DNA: TGTGCCAGCAGCCAACAGCCCACGGTCTATGGCTACACCTTC; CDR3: CASSQQPTVYGYTF
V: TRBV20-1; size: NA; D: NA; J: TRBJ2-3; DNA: TGCAGGGCAGGGTTTTCAGATACGCAGTATTTT; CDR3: CRAGFSDTQYF
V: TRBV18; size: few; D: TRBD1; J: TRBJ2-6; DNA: TGTGCCAGCTCTCCGACAGGGGTTGGGGCCAACGTCCTGACTTTC; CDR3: CASSPTGVGANVLTF
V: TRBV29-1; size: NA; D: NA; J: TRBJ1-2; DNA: TGCAGCGTTGCCCCTTTGGCGGAGTGGTATGGCTACACCTTC; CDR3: CSVAPLAEWYGYTF
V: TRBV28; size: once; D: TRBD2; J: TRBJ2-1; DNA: TGTGCCAGCAGGAAAAGGACTAGCCGTTATGAGCAGTTCTTC; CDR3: CASRKRTSRYEQFF
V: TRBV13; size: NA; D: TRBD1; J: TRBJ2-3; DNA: TGTGCCAGCAGCCGGGGGGACAGGGCCACAGATACGCAGTATTTT; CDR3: CASSRGDRATDTQYF
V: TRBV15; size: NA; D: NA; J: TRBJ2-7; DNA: TGTGCCACCAGCAGAGACAGGGTGGACTACGAGCAGTACTTC; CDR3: CATSRDRVDYEQYF
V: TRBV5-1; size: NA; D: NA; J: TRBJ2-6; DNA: TGCGCCAGCAGCTTATCCCCCAGCTCTGGGGCCAACGTCCTGACTTTC; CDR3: CASSLSPSSGANVLTF
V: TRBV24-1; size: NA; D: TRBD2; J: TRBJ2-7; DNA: TGTGCCACCGGACGCCCTGGGGGGGACGAGCAGTACTTC; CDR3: CATGRPGGDEQYF
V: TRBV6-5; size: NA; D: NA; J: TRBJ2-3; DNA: TGTGCCAGCAGTTACGGGTCTAGCTTAGATACGCAGTATTTT; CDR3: CASSYGSSLDTQYF
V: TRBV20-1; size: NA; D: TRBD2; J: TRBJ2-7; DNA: TGCAGTGCTAGCTCGGCTAGCGGGAGTGGCTCCTACGAGCAGTACTTC; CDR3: CSASSASGSGSYEQYF
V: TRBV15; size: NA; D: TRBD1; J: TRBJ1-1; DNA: TGTGCCACCAGCAGCGGGACAGGGAGGCCGTGGGCTGAAGCTTTCTTT; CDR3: CATSSGTGRPWAEAFF
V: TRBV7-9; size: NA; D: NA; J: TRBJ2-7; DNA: TGTGCCAGCACCTCCGGACGGAACGAGCAGTACTTC; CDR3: CASTSGRNEQYF
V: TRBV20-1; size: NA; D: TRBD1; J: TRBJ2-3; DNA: TGCAGTGCTAGTACAGGGGCCACAGATACGCAGTATTTT; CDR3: CSASTGATDTQYF
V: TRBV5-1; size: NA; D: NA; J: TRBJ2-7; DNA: TGCGCCAGCAGCTTGGACAGGCCCTCCTACGAGCAGTACTTC; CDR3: CASSLDRPSYEQYF
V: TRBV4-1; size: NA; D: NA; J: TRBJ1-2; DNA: TGCGCCAGCAGCCAAGAAGGCTTACGGGGACCTCCCATCTATGGCTACACCTTC; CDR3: CASSQEGLRGPPIYGYTF